The entry below gives a single T cell receptor (beta chain) sequence along with its context. Using immunoSEQ multiplex PCR, the repertoire was profiled, and TCRdb retains in-frame clones only, with some absent. The data hold a few hundred thousand clones, with roughly 90% observed a single time. The study drew participants aged about 18 to 89 years from about two dozen US areas. This entry is derived from a study of blood T cell repertoires in COVID-19. The specimen sequenced was PBMCs or T cells enriched from blood (not recorded which). The TCR originated in a man younger than 35 with acute COVID-19.

DNA for the CDR3: TGTGCCAGCAGCTTAGCCTCCGGGACAGGAGGAAACACCATATATTTT. It yields the protein CASSLASGTGGNTIYF. The rearrangement uses TRBV7-6 and TRBJ1-3, with 8 nucleotides matching TRBD1. This CDR3 comprises 16 residues. In germline, CDR1 is SGHVS, CDR2 FNYEAQ. V lost 0 bases, J lost 4 bases, and 5 bases stayed unmatched.